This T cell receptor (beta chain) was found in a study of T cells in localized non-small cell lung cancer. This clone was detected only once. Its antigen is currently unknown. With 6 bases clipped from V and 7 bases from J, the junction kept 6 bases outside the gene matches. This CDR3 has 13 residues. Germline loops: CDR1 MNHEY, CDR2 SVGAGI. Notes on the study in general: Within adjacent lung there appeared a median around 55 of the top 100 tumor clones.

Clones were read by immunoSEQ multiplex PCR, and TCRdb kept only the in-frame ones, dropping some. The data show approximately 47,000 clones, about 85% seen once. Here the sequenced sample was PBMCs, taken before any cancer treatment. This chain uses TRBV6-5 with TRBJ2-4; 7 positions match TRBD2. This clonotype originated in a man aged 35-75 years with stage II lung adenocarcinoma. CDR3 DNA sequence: TGTGCCAGCAGCCTGACTAGCTCCAACATTCAGTACTTC. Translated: CASSLTSSNIQYF.